The 19 T cell receptor beta chains presented below share a single source sample, sequenced in a study of vaccination and CD4 T cells after COVID-19. Treatment indicated: roughly 11-day PBMC culture with coronavirus spike peptide pools or control peptides (ViraFEST assay). The Oncomine TCR Beta short-read assay sequenced DNA from cultured CD4+ T cells. TCRdb fed the PCR reads into MiXCR, producing one record per CDR3 protein. The data show fewer than 15,000 distinct CDR3 sequences, with roughly 31% seen just once and over 15% held by the top ten. These receptors lack a known antigen. The material sequenced was cultured CD4+ T cells from blood. These receptors were taken from a human donor with COVID-19.

The V and J genes are TRBV27 and TRBJ2-7; 9 nucleotides line up with TRBD1. Germline trimming cut 5 bases from V and 5 bases from J; bases unmatched to any gene: 7. CDR3 size: 14 residues. Germline loops: CDR1 MNHEY, CDR2 SMNVEV (reference sequence). The CDR3 spells CASSHRGQWDEQYF. CDR3 nucleotide sequence: TGTGCCAGCAGTCACAGGGGGCAGTGGGACGAGCAGTACTTC.

This clonotype has a handful of counts. One end of the junction does not line up with germline, which may come from a read error. The chain employs TRBV7-7 and TRBJ1-4; 9 nucleotides match TRBD1. The CDR3 spans 15 residues. Germline V gene sequence: CDR1 SSHAT, CDR2 FNYEAQ (reference sequence). CDR3 nucleotide sequence: TGTGCTAGCAGCTTGACAGGGGGATTAAATGAAAAACTGTTTTTT. It translates to CASSLTGGLNEKLFF.

This clonotype was counted a few times. The chain is built from TRBV11-1 and TRBJ1-2; no reliable D call. V shed 5 bases and J shed 4 bases, with 8 bases lying between them. The V gene's germline CDR1 is SGHAT and CDR2 FQDESV (reference sequence). The CDR3 sequence is 12 residues long. The CDR3 nucleotides read TGTGCCAGCAGCCACGGTAGCTATGGCTACACCTTC. It codes for CASSHGSYGYTF.

This clonotype appeared a few times. This chain connects TRBV20-1 to TRBJ2-7; TRBD1 matches at 8 bases. CDR3 length: 15 residues. Germline V gene sequence: CDR1 DFQATT, CDR2 SNEGSKA (reference sequence). Trimming took 2 bases from V and 4 from J; bases not matched to a gene: 10. Here the CDR3 DNA reads TGCAGTGCTAGAAAGATCCAGGGGGCTTTATACGAGCAGTACTTC. Encoded protein: CSARKIQGALYEQYF.

The genes are TRBV12-3 or TRBV12-4 and TRBJ1-5; tentatively, D is TRBD1 (5 bases). The CDR3 loop spans 14 amino acids. The V end was cut by 8 bases, the J end by 0 bases, with 11 bases between. The CDR3, as DNA: TGTGCCAGCGTGGACAAGAATAGCAATCAGCCCCAGCATTTT. This encodes CASVDKNSNQPQHF.

In its sample, this clonotype is medium-sized. The J gene is TRBJ2-2, the V gene TRBV24-1; no clear D. This CDR3 has 15 residues. Per the germline V gene, CDR1 is KGHDR and CDR2 is SFDVKD. The ends were cut back, 3 bases at V and 1 base at J, with 8 bases in the middle. In DNA form, the CDR3 reads TGTGCCACCAGTGATGGGTCAGGGAACACCGGGGAGCTGTTTTTT. It is translated as CATSDGSGNTGELFF.

This chain joins TRBV6-4 and TRBJ1-2; D is undetermined. Trimming cost V 5 bases and J 0 bases, with 13 bases left between them. CDR1 and CDR2 (germline): MRHNA, SNTAGT. The CDR3 sequence is 15 residues long. CDR3: CASSNTAQPNYGYTF. In DNA, the CDR3 is TGTGCCAGCAGTAACACAGCGCAGCCTAACTATGGCTACACCTTC.

The J gene is TRBJ1-2, the V gene TRBV19; 7 bases match TRBD1. Trimming at V came to 4 bases and at J to 0 bases, leaving 5 bases not matched to a gene. The CDR3 sequence is 15 residues long. CDR1 is LNHDA and CDR2 is SQIVND in the germline V gene (reference sequence). The CDR3, as DNA: TGTGCCAGTAGTAGGACAGGCCCCTCTAACTATGGCTACACCTTC. It encodes CASSRTGPSNYGYTF.

The CDR3 loop is CASSPLTGGYNEQFF. DNA for the CDR3: TGTGCCAGCAGCCCTCTCACAGGGGGTTACAATGAGCAGTTCTTC. The chain combines TRBV9 with TRBJ2-1; 8 nucleotides align to TRBD1. CDR3 size: 15 residues. Germline V gives CDR1 SGDLS, CDR2 YYNGEE. Trimming removed 4 bases from V and 4 bases from J; junction bases left unmatched: 7.

This chain joins TRBV5-6 and TRBJ2-7; TRBD2 is a possible D gene (6 bases). The CDR3 contains 13 residues. Germline lookup yields CDR1 SGHDT and CDR2 YYEEEE. V dropped 6 bases and J dropped 1 base, with 11 bases sitting between them. CDR3 sequence: CASTGTGSYEQYF. The DNA of the CDR3 is TGTGCCAGCACCGGGACTGGATCCTACGAGCAGTACTTC.

The chain carries TRBV12-3 or TRBV12-4 and TRBJ1-2; D remains ambiguous. V lost 4 bases and J 6 bases, leaving 3 bases between the germline ends. The CDR3 totals 10 residues. Written as DNA, the CDR3 is TGTGCCAGCAGTTACCATGGCTACACCTTC. This gives the protein CASSYHGYTF.

This clonotype was found a few times. This chain links TRBV2 with TRBJ1-6; D gene uncertain. V was shortened by 7 bases and J by 6 bases, with 13 bases between the two germline ends. CDR3 length equals 14 residues. Germline V CDR1 and CDR2: SNHLY, FYNNEI. CDR3 nucleotides: TGTGCCAGCATTCGGACGCAAAGTAATTCACCCCTCCACTTT. Translated, it gives CASIRTQSNSPLHF.

By share, this clonotype ranks as medium-sized. The rearrangement uses TRBV20-1 and TRBJ1-5; D ambiguous. V shed 0 bases and J shed 2 bases, with 8 bases lying between them. The length of the CDR3 is 14 residues. From germline, CDR1 is DFQATT and CDR2 SNEGSKA (reference sequence). DNA of the CDR3: TGCAGTGCTAGAGATTACGGGGGCAATCAGCCCCAGCATTTT. This gives the protein CSARDYGGNQPQHF.

This chain links TRBV30 with TRBJ1-1; 8 nucleotides match TRBD1. J lost 5 bases, V lost 3 bases, and 8 bases had no gene match. The germline CDR1 and CDR2 sequences are GTSNPN and SVGIG (reference sequence). This CDR3 comprises 14 residues. DNA for the CDR3: TGTGCCTGGAGGCCCTCAGGGGGCGAAACTGAAGCTTTCTTT. Its translation is CAWRPSGGETEAFF.

The V and J genes are TRBV21-1 and TRBJ1-1; the D call TRBD1 from the table was never checked on the DNA. TRBV21-1 is a pseudogene. The CDR3 covers 14 residues. The CDR3 DNA follows: TGTGCCAGCAGCAATATTCCGGGGCGGACTGAAGCTTTCTTT. Translated, it gives CASSNIPGRTEAFF.

The rearrangement links TRBV21-1 to TRBJ1-6. TRBV21-1 is a pseudogene segment. The CDR3 is made up of 13 amino acids. CDR3: CASSKREGWALHF. DNA for the CDR3: TGTGCCAGCAGCAAACGGGAGGGTTGGGCCCTCCACTTT.

The chain joins TRBV30 to TRBJ2-3; perhaps D is TRBD1 or TRBD2 (5 bases each). Germline V lookup: CDR1 GTSNPN, CDR2 SVGIG (reference sequence). This CDR3 is built from 15 residues. Trimming shortened V by 2 bases and J by 7 bases, and 19 bases separated the two germline ends. The CDR3 spells CAWSLRGTQAYTQYF. The CDR3, as DNA: TGTGCCTGGAGTTTGCGAGGGACCCAAGCTTATACGCAGTATTTT.

This chain links TRBV20-1 with TRBJ1-1, with TRBD1 identical over 8 bases. CDR3 size: 14 residues. Germline CDR1 reads DFQATT; CDR2 reads SNEGSKA (reference sequence). CDR3 DNA sequence: TGCAGCGCTGGGACAGGCGGATTGAACACTGAAGCTTTCTTT. Residues: CSAGTGGLNTEAFF.

The chain links TRBV6-5 to TRBJ1-5; maybe TRBD1 (5 bases). The CDR3 consists of 19 residues. The V gene's germline CDR1 is MNHEY and CDR2 SVGAGI. Trimming removed 2 bases at V and 0 bases at J, with 20 bases between. The CDR3 is CASSYLDRGPFYSNQPQHF. The CDR3 DNA reads as TGTGCCAGCAGTTACCTCGACCGGGGCCCATTCTATAGCAATCAGCCCCAGCATTTT.